This TCR beta chain was identified in a study of blood T cell repertoires in COVID-19. Study background: The samples span acute and convalescent COVID-19 from the United States, Italy and Spain. Nucleic acid was either cDNA or gDNA, and it came from T cells, B-cell-depleted T cells, or PBMCs.

Germline V gene sequence: CDR1 SGHDT, CDR2 YYEEEE. The CDR3 length is 13 residues. V trimming: 4 bases; J trimming: 6 bases; junction bases outside the gene matches: 5. Original data processing: The assay estimated nucleated cells by amplifying reference gene primers. TCRdb's copy holds only in-frame clones and misses some; the assay was immunoSEQ multiplex PCR. V and J calls and clone size are copied from that table; D and trimming were computed from the DNA. The sample carries 120,000 to 150,000 clones, around 91% recorded once. The chain joins TRBV5-6 to TRBJ2-7; 9 positions match TRBD2. Material: peripheral blood. The clonotype comes from a woman aged 55 to 70 with active COVID-19. In DNA form, the CDR3 reads TGTGCCAGCAGCCGGCTAGCGGGACTCGAGCAGTACTTC. Amino acid sequence: CASSRLAGLEQYF.